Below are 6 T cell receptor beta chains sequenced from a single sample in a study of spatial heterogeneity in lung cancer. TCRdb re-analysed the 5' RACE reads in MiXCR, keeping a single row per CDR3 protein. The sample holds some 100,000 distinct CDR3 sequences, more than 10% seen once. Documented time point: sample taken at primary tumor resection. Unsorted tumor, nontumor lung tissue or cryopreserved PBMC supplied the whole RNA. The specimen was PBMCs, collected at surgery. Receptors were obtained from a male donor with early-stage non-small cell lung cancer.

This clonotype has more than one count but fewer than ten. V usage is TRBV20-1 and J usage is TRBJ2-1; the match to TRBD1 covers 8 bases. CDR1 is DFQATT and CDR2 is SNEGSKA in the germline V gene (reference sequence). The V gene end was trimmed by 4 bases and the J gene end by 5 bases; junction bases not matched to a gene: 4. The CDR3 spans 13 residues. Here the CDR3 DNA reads TGCAGTGCTACCGGACAGGGTAACAATGAGCAGTTCTTC. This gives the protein CSATGQGNNEQFF.

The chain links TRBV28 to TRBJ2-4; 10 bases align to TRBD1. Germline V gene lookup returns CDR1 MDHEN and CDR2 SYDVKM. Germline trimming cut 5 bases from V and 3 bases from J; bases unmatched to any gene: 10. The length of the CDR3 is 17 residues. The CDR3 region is CASSRPGQGIGKNIQYF. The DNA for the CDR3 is TGTGCCAGCAGTCGCCCGGGACAGGGGATAGGCAAAAACATTCAGTACTTC. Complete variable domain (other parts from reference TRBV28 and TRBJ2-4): DVKVTQSSRYLVKRTGEKVFLECVQDMDHENMFWYRQDPGLGLRLIYFSYDVKMKEKGDIPEGYSVSREKKERFSLILESASTNQTSMYLCASSRPGQGIGKNIQYFGAGTRLSVL.

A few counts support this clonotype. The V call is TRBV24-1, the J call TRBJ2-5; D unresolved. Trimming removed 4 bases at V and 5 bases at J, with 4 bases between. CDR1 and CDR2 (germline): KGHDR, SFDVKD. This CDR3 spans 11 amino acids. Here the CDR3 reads CATSDGETQYF. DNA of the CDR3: TGTGCCACCAGTGACGGGGAGACCCAGTACTTC.

Written as DNA, the CDR3 is TGCAGCGTTAACTTCGGGGATATGAACACTGAAGCTTTCTTT. This sequence encodes CSVNFGDMNTEAFF. The chain uses TRBV29-1 and TRBJ1-1, with D uncertain. Germline assignment: CDR1 SQVTM and CDR2 ANQGSEA. V was trimmed by 5 bases and J by 0 bases, leaving 13 bases between them. The CDR3 is 14 amino acids. Full variable domain (outside the CDR3, taken from reference TRBV29-1 and TRBJ1-1): SAVISQKPSRDICQRGTSLTIQCQVDSQVTMMFWYRQQPGQSLTLIATANQGSEATYESGFVIDKFPISRPNLTFSTLTVSNMSPEDSSIYLCSVNFGDMNTEAFFGQGTRLTVV.

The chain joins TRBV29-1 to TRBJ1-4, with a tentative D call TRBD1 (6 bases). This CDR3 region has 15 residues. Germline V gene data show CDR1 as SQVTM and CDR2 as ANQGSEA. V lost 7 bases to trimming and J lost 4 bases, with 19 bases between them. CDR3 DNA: TGCAGCGCCCGGGGGCCATCTCCCCGTAATGAAAAACTGTTTTTT. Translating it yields CSARGPSPRNEKLFF.

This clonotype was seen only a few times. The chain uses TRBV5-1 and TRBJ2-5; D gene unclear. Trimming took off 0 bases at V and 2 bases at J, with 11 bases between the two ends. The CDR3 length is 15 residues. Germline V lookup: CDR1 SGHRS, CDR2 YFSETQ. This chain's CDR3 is CASSLGIRGQETQYF. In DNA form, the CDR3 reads TGCGCCAGCAGCTTGGGAATACGAGGACAAGAGACCCAGTACTTC.